This T cell receptor (beta chain) was sequenced for a study of regulatory T cells in long-lasting Graves disease. Indicated time point: newly diagnosed GD, antithyroid drugs for less than 3 months. Scientists built the TCR library using RNA that was extracted from PBMCs. CDR3 length equals 15 residues. Germline V gene data show CDR1 as MNHEY and CDR2 as SVGEGT. Through Arm-PCR of CDR3 regions and iRepertoire HTBI primers, TCR beta libraries were built. TCRdb reprocessed the multiplex PCR reads with MiXCR, giving one entry per CDR3 protein. The profile covers about 460,000 distinct CDR3 sequences, with 14% appearing a single time and under 20% taken by the ten largest. Note on this clonotype: One end of the junction varies from germline; a read error may be responsible.

These same records also appear under a second study, on T cells in Graves' hyperthyroidism and ophthalmopathy.

The rearrangement uses TRBV6-2 or TRBV6-3 and TRBJ2-3; D is uncertain. The origin of this receptor is a woman aged 45-60 years with Graves disease. Here the sequenced sample was peripheral blood mononuclear cells (PBMCs), taken at new diagnosis, from a patient treated with antithyroid drugs. CDR3: CASTYQEWSTDTQYF. The CDR3 nucleotides read TGTGCCAGCACTTACCAGGAGTGGAGTACAGATACGCAGTATTTT.